This TCR beta chain originates from a study of shared clonotypes between healthy human individuals. Libraries were prepared by immunoSEQ multiplex PCR; TCRdb keeps only in-frame clonotypes and omits some of them. The table has over a million clones, 96% seen once; the top ten hold roughly 1.2%. As for this clone: Its antigen is unknown.

Study-wide results and limits: Some naive CD4 clonotypes, around 4.7%, turned up in common across four donors. In contrast to clonotypes shared by all four donors, non-shared clonotypes had lower generation probabilities. Sampling was confined to blood; repertoires within tissues likely differ.

The V gene end was trimmed by 3 bases and the J gene end by 2 bases; junction bases not matched to a gene: 9. The CDR3 spans 17 residues. Germline loops: CDR1 KGHSH, CDR2 LQKENI. This receptor was obtained from a man in his thirties or forties in good health. What was sequenced was naive CD4+ T cells sorted from blood. Specified subset: CD45RA+ positively selected. The rearrangement joins TRBV18 to TRBJ2-5, with 10 bases lining up with TRBD2. The CDR3 DNA follows: TGTGCCAGCTCACCCCTACCAGCGGGAGGGCGGCAAGAGACCCAGTACTTC. It translates to CASSPLPAGGRQETQYF. The full variable domain, in which reference TRBV18 and TRBJ2-5 provide the parts outside the CDR3, is NAGVMQNPRHLVRRRGQEARLRCSPMKGHSHVYWYRQLPEEGLKFMVYLQKENIIDESGMPKERFSAEFPKEGPSILRIQQVVRGDSAAYFCASSPLPAGGRQETQYFGPGTRLLVL.